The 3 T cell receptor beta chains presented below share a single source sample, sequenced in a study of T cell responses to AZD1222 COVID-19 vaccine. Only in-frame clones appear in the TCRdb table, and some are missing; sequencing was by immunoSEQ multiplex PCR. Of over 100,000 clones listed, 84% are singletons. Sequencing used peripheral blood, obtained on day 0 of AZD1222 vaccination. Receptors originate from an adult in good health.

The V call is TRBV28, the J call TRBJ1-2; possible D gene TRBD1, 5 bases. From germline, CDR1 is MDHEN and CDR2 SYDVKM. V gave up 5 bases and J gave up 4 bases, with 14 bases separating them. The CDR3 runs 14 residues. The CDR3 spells CASSTGDGGYGYTF. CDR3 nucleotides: TGTGCCAGCAGTACGGGGGATGGGGGCTATGGCTACACCTTC.

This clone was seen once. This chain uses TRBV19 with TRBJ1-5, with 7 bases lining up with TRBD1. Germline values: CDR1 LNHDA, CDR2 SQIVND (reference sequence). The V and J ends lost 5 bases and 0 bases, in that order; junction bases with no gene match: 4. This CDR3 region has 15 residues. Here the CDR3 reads CASSVRGISNQPQHF. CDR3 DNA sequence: TGTGCCAGTAGTGTCAGGGGGATTAGCAATCAGCCCCAGCATTTT. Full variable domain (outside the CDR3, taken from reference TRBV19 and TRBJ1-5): DGGITQSPKYLFRKEGQNVTLSCEQNLNHDAMYWYRQDPGQGLRLIYYSQIVNDFQKGDIAEGYSVSREKKESFPLTVTSAQKNPTAFYLCASSVRGISNQPQHFGDGTRLSIL.

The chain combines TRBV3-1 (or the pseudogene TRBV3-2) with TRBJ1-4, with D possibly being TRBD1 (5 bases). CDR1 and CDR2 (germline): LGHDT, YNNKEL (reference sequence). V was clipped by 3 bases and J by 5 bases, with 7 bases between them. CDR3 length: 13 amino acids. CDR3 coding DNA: TGTGCCAGCAGCCAGAGACAGAATGAAAAACTGTTTTTT. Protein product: CASSQRQNEKLFF.